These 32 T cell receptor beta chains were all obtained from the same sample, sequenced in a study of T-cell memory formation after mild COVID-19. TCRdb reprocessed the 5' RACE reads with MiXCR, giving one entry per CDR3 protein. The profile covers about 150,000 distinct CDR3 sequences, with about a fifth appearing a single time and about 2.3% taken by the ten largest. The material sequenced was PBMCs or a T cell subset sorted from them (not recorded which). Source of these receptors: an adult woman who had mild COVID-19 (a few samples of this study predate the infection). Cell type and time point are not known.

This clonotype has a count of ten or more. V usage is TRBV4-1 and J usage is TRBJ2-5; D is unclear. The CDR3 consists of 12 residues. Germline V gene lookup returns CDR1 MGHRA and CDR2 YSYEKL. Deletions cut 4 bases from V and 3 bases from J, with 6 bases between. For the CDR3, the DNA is TGCGCCAGCAGCCTCTTAGAAGAGACCCAGTACTTC. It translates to CASSLLEETQYF.

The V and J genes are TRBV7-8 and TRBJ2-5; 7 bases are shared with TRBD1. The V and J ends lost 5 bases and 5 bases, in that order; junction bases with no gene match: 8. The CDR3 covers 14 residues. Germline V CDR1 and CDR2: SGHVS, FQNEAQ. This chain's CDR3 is CASSLGQPGETQYF. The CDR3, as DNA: TGTGCCAGCAGCCTGGGACAGCCAGGGGAGACCCAGTACTTC.

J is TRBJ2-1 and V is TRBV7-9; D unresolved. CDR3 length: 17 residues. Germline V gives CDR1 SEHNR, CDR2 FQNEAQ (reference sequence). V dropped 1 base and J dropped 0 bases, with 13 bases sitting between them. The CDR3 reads CASSLVGRPDSYNEQFF. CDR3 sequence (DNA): TGTGCCAGCAGCTTAGTGGGCAGACCGGACTCCTACAATGAGCAGTTCTTC.

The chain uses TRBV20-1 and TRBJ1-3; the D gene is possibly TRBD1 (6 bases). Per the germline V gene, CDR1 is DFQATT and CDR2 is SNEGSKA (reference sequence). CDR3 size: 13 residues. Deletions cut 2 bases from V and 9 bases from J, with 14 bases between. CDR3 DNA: TGCAGTGCTAGACCGGGGGCCGGTCGCACCATATATTTT. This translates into CSARPGAGRTIYF.

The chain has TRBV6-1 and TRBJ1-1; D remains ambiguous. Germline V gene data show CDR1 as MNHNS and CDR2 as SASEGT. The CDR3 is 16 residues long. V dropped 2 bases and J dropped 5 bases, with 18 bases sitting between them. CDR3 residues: CASSERFGKAETEAFF. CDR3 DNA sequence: TGTGCCAGCAGTGAAAGGTTCGGCAAAGCGGAGACTGAAGCTTTCTTT.

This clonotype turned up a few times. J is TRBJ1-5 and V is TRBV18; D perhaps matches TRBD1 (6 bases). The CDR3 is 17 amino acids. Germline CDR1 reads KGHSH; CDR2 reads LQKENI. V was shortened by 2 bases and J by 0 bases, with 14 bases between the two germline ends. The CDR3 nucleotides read TGTGCCAGCTCACCATTCGGACAGTTGAATAGCAATCAGCCCCAGCATTTT. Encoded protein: CASSPFGQLNSNQPQHF.

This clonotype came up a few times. This chain's CDR3 is CASSSYPAMTPRTREQYF. The CDR3 nucleotides read TGTGCCAGCAGCTCATACCCAGCGATGACACCTAGGACCCGGGAGCAGTACTTC. This sequence joins TRBV7-9 and TRBJ2-7, with D uncertain. CDR1 is SEHNR, CDR2 FQNEAQ, per germline (reference sequence). The CDR3 sequence is 18 residues long. Between the trimmed V and J ends, which lost 4 bases and 7 bases, there was a span of 29 bases. Combining the CDR3 with reference TRBV7-9 and TRBJ2-7 gives the whole variable domain DTGVSQNPRHKITKRGQNVTFRCDPISEHNRLYWYRQTLGQGPEFLTYFQNEAQLEKSRLLSDRFSAERPKGSFSTLEIQRTEQGDSAMYLCASSSYPAMTPRTREQYFGPGTRLTVT.

The CDR3 DNA follows: TGTGCCAGCAGTTTAAGGAGCACCTCTGGGGCCAACGTCCTGACTTTC. Its translation is CASSLRSTSGANVLTF. The J gene is TRBJ2-6, the V gene TRBV12-3 or TRBV12-4; D uncertain. The CDR3 is 16 amino acids. V gave up 2 bases and J gave up 0 bases, with 8 bases separating them.

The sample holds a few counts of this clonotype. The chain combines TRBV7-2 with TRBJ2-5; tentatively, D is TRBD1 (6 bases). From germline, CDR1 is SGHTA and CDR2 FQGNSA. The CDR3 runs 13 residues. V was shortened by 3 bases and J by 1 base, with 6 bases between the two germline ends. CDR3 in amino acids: CASSLGAQETQYF. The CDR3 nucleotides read TGTGCCAGCAGCTTGGGGGCCCAAGAGACCCAGTACTTC. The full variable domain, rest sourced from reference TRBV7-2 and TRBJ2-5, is GAGVSQSPSNKVTEKGKDVELRCDPISGHTALYWYRQSLGQGLEFLIYFQGNSAPDKSGLPSDRFSAERTGGSVSTLTIQRTQQEDSAVYLCASSLGAQETQYFGPGTRLLVL.

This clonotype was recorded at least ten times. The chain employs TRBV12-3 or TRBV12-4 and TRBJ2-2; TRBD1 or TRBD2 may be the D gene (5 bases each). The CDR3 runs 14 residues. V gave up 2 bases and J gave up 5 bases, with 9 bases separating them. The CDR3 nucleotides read TGTGCCAGCAGTTTAAGTGGGGGAACCGGGGAGCTGTTTTTT. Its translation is CASSLSGGTGELFF.

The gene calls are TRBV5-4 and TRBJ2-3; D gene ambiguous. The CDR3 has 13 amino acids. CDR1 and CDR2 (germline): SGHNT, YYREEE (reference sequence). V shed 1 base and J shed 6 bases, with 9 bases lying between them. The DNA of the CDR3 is TGTGCCAGCAGCTTGATGGGGTCGGATACGCAGTATTTT. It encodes CASSLMGSDTQYF. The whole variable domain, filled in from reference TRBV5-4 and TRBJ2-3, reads ETGVTQSPTHLIKTRGQQVTLRCSSQSGHNTVSWYQQALGQGPQFIFQYYREEENGRGNFPPRFSGLQFPNYSSELNVNALELDDSALYLCASSLMGSDTQYFGPGTRLTVL.

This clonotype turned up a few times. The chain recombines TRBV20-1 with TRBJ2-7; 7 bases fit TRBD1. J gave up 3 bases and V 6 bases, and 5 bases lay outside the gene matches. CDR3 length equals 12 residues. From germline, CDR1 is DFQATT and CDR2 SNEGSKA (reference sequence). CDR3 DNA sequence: TGCAGTGCCCCGACAGGGAGCTACGAGCAGTACTTC. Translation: CSAPTGSYEQYF.

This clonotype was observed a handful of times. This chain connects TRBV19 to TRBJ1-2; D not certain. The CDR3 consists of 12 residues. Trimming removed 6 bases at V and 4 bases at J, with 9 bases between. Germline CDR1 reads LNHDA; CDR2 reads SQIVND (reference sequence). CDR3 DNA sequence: TGTGCCAGTAGCAGATATGGCTATGGCTACACCTTC. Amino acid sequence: CASSRYGYGYTF.

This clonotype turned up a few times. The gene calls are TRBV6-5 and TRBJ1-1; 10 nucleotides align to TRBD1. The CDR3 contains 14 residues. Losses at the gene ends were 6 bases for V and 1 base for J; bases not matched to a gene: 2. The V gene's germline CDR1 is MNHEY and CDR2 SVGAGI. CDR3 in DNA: TGTGCCAGCAGCCGGGACAGGGGGAACACTGAAGCTTTCTTT. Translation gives CASSRDRGNTEAFF.

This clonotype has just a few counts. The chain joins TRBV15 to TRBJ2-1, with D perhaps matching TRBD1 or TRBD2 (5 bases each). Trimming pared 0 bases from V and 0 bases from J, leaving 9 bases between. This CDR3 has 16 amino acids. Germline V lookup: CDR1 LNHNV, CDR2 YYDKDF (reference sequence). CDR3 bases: TGTGCCACCAGCAGAGATCCAGGGAGCTCCTACAATGAGCAGTTCTTC. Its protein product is CATSRDPGSSYNEQFF. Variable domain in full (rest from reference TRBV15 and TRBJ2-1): DAMVIQNPRYQVTQFGKPVTLSCSQTLNHNVMYWYQQKSSQAPKLLFHYYDKDFNNEADTPDNFQSRRPNTSFCFLDIRSPGLGDTAMYLCATSRDPGSSYNEQFFGPGTRLTVL.

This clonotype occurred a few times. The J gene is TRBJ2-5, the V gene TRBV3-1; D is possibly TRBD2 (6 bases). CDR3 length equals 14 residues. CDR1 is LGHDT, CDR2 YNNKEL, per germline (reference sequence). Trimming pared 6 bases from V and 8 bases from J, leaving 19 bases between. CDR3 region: CASRPPGLLGTQYF. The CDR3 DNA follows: TGTGCCAGCAGGCCTCCGGGACTCCTGGGAACCCAGTACTTC.

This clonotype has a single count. CDR3 nucleotide sequence: TGTGCCAGCAGTTCCTGGGGGGACTACAATGAGCAGTTCTTC. It translates to CASSSWGDYNEQFF. The V gene is TRBV6-6, the J gene TRBJ2-1; maybe TRBD2 (6 bases). Germline V gene sequence: CDR1 MNHNY, CDR2 SVGAGI (reference sequence). V lost 4 bases and J 3 bases, leaving 10 bases between the germline ends. The length of the CDR3 is 14 residues.

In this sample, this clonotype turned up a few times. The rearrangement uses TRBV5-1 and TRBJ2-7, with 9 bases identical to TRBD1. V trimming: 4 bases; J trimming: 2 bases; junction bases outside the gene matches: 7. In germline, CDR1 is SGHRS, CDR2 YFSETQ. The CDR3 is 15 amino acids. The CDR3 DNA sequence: TGCGCCAGCAGCCTCGGGACAGGGATAACCTACGAGCAGTACTTC. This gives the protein CASSLGTGITYEQYF.

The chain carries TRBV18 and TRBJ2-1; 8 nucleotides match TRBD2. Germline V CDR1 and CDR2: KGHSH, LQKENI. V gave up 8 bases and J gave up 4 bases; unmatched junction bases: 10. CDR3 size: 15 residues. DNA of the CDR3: TGTGCCAGCATAAAATCGGGAGGGACTTACAATGAGCAGTTCTTC. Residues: CASIKSGGTYNEQFF. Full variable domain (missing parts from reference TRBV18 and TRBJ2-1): NAGVMQNPRHLVRRRGQEARLRCSPMKGHSHVYWYRQLPEEGLKFMVYLQKENIIDESGMPKERFSAEFPKEGPSILRIQQVVRGDSAAYFCASIKSGGTYNEQFFGPGTRLTVL.

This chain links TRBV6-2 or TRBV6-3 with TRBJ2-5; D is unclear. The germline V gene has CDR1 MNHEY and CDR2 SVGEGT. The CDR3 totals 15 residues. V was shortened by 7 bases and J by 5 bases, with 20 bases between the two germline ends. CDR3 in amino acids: CASNEAGSLIETQYF. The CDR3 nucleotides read TGTGCCAGCAACGAGGCAGGTTCCCTTATCGAGACCCAGTACTTC.

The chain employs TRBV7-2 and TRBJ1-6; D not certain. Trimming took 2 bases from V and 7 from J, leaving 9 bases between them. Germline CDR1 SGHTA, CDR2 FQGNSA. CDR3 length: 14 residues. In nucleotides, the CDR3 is TGTGCCAGCAGCTTATGGGGAGTCAATTCACCCCTCCACTTT. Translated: CASSLWGVNSPLHF.

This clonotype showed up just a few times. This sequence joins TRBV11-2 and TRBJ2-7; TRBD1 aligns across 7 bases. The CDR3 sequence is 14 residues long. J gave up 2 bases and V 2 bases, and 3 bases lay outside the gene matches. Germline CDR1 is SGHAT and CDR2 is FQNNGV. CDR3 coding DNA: TGTGCCAGCAGCTTAAAGGGACAGACCTACGAGCAGTACTTC. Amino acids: CASSLKGQTYEQYF.

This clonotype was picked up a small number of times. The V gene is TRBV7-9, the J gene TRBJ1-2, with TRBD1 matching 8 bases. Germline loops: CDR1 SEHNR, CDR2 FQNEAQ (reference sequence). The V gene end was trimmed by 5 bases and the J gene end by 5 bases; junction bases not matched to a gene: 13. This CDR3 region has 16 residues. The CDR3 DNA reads TGTGCCAGCAGCCCACAGGGGGTTTTCGGGCGATATGGCTACACCTTC. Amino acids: CASSPQGVFGRYGYTF.

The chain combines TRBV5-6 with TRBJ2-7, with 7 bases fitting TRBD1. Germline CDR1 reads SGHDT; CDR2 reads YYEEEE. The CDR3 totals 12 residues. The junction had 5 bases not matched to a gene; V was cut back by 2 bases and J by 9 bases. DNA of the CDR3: TGTGCCAGCAGCTTTGACAGGGATGGGCAGTACTTC. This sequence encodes CASSFDRDGQYF.

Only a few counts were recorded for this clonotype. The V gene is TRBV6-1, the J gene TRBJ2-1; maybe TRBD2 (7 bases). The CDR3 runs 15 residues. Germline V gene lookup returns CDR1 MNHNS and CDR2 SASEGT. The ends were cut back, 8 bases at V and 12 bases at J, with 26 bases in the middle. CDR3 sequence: CASLWGGPQSLGQFF. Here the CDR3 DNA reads TGTGCCAGCCTCTGGGGGGGGCCTCAGTCACTTGGGCAGTTCTTC.

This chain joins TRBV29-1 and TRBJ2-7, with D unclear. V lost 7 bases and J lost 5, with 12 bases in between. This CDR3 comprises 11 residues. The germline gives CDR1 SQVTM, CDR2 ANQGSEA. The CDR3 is CSALRQDEQYF. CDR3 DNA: TGCAGCGCCCTAAGACAAGACGAGCAGTACTTC.

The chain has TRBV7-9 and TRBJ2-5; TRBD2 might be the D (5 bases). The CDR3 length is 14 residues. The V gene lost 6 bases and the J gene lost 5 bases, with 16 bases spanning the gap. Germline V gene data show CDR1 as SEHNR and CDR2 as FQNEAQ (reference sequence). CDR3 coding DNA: TGTGCCAGCAGTTCAGATAGCGTCGGGGAGACCCAGTACTTC. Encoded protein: CASSSDSVGETQYF. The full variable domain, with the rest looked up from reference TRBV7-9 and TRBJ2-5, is DTGVSQNPRHKITKRGQNVTFRCDPISEHNRLYWYRQTLGQGPEFLTYFQNEAQLEKSRLLSDRFSAERPKGSFSTLEIQRTEQGDSAMYLCASSSDSVGETQYFGPGTRLLVL.

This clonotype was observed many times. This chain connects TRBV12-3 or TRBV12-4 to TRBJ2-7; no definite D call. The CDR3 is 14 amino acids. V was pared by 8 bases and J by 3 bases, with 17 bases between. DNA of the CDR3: TGTGCCAGCCAGCGTAATGTAGGGATCTACGAGCAGTACTTC. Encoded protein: CASQRNVGIYEQYF.

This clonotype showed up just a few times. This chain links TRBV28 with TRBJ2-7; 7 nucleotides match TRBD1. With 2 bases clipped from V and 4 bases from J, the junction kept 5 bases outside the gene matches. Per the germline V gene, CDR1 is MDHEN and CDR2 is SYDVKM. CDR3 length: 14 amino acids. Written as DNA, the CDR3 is TGTGCCAGCAGTTTAAGACAGGGTCGTTACGAGCAGTACTTC. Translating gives CASSLRQGRYEQYF.

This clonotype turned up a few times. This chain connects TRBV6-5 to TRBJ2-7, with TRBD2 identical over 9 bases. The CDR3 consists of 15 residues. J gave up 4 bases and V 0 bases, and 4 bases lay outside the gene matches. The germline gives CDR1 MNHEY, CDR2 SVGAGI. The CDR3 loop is CASSYSIAGVYEQYF. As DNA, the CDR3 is TGTGCCAGCAGTTACTCGATAGCGGGAGTGTACGAGCAGTACTTC.

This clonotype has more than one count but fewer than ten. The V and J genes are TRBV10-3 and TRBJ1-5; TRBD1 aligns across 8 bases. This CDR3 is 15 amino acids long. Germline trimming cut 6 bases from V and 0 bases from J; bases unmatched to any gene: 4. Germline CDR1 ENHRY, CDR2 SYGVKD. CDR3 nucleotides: TGTGCCATCAGCGGACAGGGATTTAGCAATCAGCCCCAGCATTTT. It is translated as CAISGQGFSNQPQHF.

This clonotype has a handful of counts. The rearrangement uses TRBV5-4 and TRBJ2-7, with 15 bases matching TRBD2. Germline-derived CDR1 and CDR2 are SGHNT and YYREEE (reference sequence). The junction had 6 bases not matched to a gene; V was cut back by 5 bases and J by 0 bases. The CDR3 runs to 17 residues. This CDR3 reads CASSSGLAGGISYEQYF. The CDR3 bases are TGTGCCAGCAGTTCGGGACTAGCGGGGGGTATCTCCTACGAGCAGTACTTC.